This TCR beta chain was profiled in a study of cytomegalovirus exposure and HLA in healthy donors. Findings and caveats of the study: A later analysis linked about 17,000 TCR beta sequences to HLA alleles at 0.05 false discovery rate. Confirmation in vitro established that a few CMV-associated chains were specific for CMV antigens. One variant, a missense change in DCLRE1C, was linked in a later analysis to TCR beta V- and J-gene trimming. TCR beta V segments were, for the most part, productive about 90% or about 30% of the time in an earlier analysis.

In the case of this clone: What it binds is unknown.

Primers for the PCR totalled 60 Vbeta and 13 Jbeta. Assay: immunoSEQ multiplex PCR; the TCRdb copy retains only in-frame clones and omits some. The sample shows around 140,000 clones, around four fifths of them seen only once. The TCR originated in a man aged 40-49 years in good health and CMV-seronegative. The source material was PBMCs.

CDR3 nucleotide sequence: TGTGCCACCATTATAGCGGTCTCCTACAATGAGCAGTTCTTC. Encoded protein: CATIIAVSYNEQFF. The V call is TRBV6-6, the J call TRBJ2-1; a possible D gene is TRBD2 (6 bases). Trimming took 10 bases from V and 0 from J, leaving 13 bases between them. The CDR3 runs 14 residues. Germline loops: CDR1 MNHNY, CDR2 SVGAGI (reference sequence).